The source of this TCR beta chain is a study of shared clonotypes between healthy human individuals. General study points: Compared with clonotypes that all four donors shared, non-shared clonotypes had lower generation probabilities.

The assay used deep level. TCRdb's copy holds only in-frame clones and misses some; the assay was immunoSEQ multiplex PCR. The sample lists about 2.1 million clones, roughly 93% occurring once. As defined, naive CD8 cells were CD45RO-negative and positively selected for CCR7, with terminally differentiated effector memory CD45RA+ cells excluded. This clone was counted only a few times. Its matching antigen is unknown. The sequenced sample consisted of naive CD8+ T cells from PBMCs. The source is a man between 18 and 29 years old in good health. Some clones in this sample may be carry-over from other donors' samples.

The CDR3 spells CASSPGMRNQPQHF. The CDR3 DNA is TGTGCCAGCAGCCCAGGGATGCGCAATCAGCCCCAGCATTTT. This chain joins TRBV7-2 and TRBJ1-5; tentative D call: TRBD1 (5 bases). Trimming removed 5 bases from V and 2 bases from J, with 10 bases in between. The length of the CDR3 is 14 residues. CDR1 and CDR2 (germline): SGHTA, FQGNSA.